The source of this T cell receptor beta chain is a study of beta chain features in type 1 diabetes. Germline CDR1 is SGHNT and CDR2 is YYREEE (reference sequence). The CDR3 has 13 residues. V lost 9 bases, J lost 5 bases, and 8 bases stayed unmatched. One heparinised blood draw, averaging roughly 0.12 L, came from each donor. Study-level findings and limits: For patients, the naive, central memory and Treg TCRB repertoires appeared more alike than for healthy donors.

In regard to this clone: Its specificity is unknown.

All of the isolated RNA was reverse transcribed, so expressed TCRB transcripts were sequenced. It was found that naive, central memory and regulatory T cell samples averaged approximately 3.9 million reads. Assay: immunoSEQ multiplex PCR; the TCRdb copy retains only in-frame clones and omits some. This table holds about 140,000 clones, about a tenth found once. The material sequenced was central memory CD4+ T cells from blood. The rearrangement links TRBV5-4 to TRBJ1-5; TRBD1 aligns across 7 bases. This TCR came from a middle-aged woman in good health. CDR3 sequence reads: CATKRGLDQPQHF. CDR3 sequence (DNA): TGTGCCACGAAAAGGGGGCTAGATCAGCCCCAGCATTTT.